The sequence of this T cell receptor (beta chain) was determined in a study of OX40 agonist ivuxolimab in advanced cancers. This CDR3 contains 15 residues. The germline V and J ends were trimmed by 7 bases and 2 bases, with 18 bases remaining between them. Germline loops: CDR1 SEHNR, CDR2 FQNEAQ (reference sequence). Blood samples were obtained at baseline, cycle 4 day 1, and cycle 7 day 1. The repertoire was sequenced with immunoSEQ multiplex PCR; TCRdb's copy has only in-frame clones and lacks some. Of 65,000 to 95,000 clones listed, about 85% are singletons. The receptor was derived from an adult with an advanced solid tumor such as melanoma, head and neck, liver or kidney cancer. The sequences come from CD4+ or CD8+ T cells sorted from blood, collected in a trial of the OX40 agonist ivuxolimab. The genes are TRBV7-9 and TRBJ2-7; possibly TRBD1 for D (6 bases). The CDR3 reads CASTPSRDTAYEQYF. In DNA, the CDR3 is TGTGCCAGCACCCCCTCTAGGGACACTGCCTACGAGCAGTACTTC. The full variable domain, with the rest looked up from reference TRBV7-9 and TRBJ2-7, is DTGVSQNPRHKITKRGQNVTFRCDPISEHNRLYWYRQTLGQGPEFLTYFQNEAQLEKSRLLSDRFSAERPKGSFSTLEIQRTEQGDSAMYLCASTPSRDTAYEQYFGPGTRLTVT.